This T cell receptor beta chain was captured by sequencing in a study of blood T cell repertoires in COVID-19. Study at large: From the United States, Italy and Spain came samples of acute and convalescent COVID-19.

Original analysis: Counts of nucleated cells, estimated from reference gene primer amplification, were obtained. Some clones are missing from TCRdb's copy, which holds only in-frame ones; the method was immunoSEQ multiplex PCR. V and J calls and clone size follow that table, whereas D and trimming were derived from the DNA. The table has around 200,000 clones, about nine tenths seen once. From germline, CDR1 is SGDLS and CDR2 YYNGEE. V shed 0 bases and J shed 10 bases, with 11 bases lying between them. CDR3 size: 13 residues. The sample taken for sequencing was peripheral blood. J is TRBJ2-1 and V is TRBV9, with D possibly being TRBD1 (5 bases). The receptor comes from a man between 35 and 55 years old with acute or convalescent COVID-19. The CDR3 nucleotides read TGTGCCAGCAGCGTAGCTGGGGCAGGGGAGCAGTTCTTC. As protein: CASSVAGAGEQFF.